The rows below give T cell receptor beta chains drawn from one sample of a study of blood T cell repertoires in COVID-19. Method: immunoSEQ multiplex PCR; TCRdb's copy keeps in-frame clones and lacks some. The sample contains around 400,000 clones, about 89% of which appear only once. The source material was PBMCs or T cells enriched from blood (not recorded which). The receptor set was obtained from a woman aged 35 to 49 who had been exposed to COVID-19. Both conserved end residues are part of each CDR3. Each record gives: clone size, D gene, V gene, J gene, CDR3 protein, CDR3 DNA. D genes are given only for firm matches. Not all rows give a size; the values are once, few, many and, for expanded clones, a class.

clone size: .
D gene: TRBD1
V gene: TRBV3-1/TRBV3-2
J gene: TRBJ1-2
CDR3 protein: CASSQIRTGGNYGYTF
CDR3 DNA: TGTGCCAGCAGCCAAATAAGGACAGGGGGCAACTATGGCTACACCTTC

clone size: .
D gene: .
V gene: TRBV3-1/TRBV3-2
J gene: TRBJ2-7
CDR3 protein: CASSRGTQGPAGF
CDR3 DNA: TGTGCCAGCAGCCGCGGTACCCAGGGCCCCGCCGGTTTC

clone size: .
D gene: TRBD1
V gene: TRBV6-6
J gene: TRBJ1-2
CDR3 protein: CASSPWKGRGQNRGHGYTF
CDR3 DNA: TGTGCCAGCAGTCCCTGGAAGGGAAGGGGACAGAATAGAGGGCATGGCTACACCTTC

clone size: .
D gene: .
V gene: TRBV24-1
J gene: TRBJ1-2
CDR3 protein: CATSDRNRVGGYTF
CDR3 DNA: TGTGCCACCAGTGACCGTAACAGGGTTGGGGGCTACACCTTC

clone size: few
D gene: .
V gene: TRBV2
J gene: TRBJ1-1
CDR3 protein: CASRQFTGEAFF
CDR3 DNA: TGTGCCAGCAGGCAGTTTACAGGGGAAGCTTTCTTT

clone size: .
D gene: .
V gene: TRBV7-3
J gene: TRBJ2-1
CDR3 protein: CASSQYGALYNEQFF
CDR3 DNA: TGTGCCAGCAGCCAGTACGGAGCGCTCTACAATGAGCAGTTCTTC

clone size: .
D gene: TRBD2
V gene: TRBV4-1
J gene: TRBJ2-1
CDR3 protein: CASSQEGALAGFSYNEQFF
CDR3 DNA: TGCGCCAGCAGCCAAGAAGGGGCGCTAGCGGGATTTTCCTACAATGAGCAGTTCTTC

clone size: .
D gene: .
V gene: TRBV15
J gene: TRBJ1-5
CDR3 protein: CATAEGIASNQPQHF
CDR3 DNA: TGTGCCACCGCGGAGGGAATTGCTAGCAATCAGCCCCAGCATTTT

clone size: .
D gene: .
V gene: TRBV3-1/TRBV3-2
J gene: TRBJ1-2
CDR3 protein: CASSQRGWGYGYTF
CDR3 DNA: TGTGCCAGCAGCCAGAGAGGGTGGGGCTATGGCTACACCTTC

clone size: .
D gene: TRBD1
V gene: TRBV7-9
J gene: TRBJ1-5
CDR3 protein: CASSLDRGPVQPQHF
CDR3 DNA: TGTGCCAGCAGCTTAGACAGGGGGCCGGTTCAGCCCCAGCATTTT

clone size: .
D gene: .
V gene: TRBV5-1
J gene: TRBJ2-2
CDR3 protein: CASRADTAGELFF
CDR3 DNA: TGCGCCTCCAGGGCGGACACGGCCGGGGAGCTGTTTTTT